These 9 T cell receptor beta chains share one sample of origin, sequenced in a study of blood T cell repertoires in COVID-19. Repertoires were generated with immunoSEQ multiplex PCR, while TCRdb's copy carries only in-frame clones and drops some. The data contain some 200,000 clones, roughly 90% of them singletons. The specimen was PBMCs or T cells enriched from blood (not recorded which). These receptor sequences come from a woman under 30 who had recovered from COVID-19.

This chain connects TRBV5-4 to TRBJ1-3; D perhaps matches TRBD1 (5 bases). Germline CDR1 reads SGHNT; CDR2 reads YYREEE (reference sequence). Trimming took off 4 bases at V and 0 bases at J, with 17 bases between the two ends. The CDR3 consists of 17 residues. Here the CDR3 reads CASSAASQGLSGNTIYF. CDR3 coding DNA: TGTGCCAGCAGCGCGGCAAGTCAGGGCCTCTCTGGAAACACCATATATTTT.

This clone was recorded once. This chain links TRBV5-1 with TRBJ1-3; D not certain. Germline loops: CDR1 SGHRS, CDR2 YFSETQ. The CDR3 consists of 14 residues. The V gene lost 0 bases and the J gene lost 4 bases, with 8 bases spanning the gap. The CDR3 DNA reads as TGCGCCAGCAGCTTGGTCGGGGTCGGAAACACCATATATTTT. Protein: CASSLVGVGNTIYF.

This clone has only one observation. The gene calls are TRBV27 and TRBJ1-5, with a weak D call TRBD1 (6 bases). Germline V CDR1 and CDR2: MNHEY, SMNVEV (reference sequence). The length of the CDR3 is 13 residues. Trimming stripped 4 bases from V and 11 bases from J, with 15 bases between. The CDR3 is CASSSGQGKAQHF. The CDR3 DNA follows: TGTGCCAGCAGTTCCGGCCAGGGGAAGGCCCAGCATTTT.

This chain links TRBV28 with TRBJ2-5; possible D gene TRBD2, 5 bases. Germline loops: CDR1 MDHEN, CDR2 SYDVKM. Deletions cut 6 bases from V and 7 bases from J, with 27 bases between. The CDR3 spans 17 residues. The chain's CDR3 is CASSRTTGLPPWRTQYF. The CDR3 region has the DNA TGTGCCAGCAGCCGAACCACCGGACTTCCACCGTGGAGGACCCAGTACTTC.

CDR3: CASSLGHGGGYTGELFF. As DNA, the CDR3 is TGTGCCAGCAGCTTGGGTCATGGGGGAGGCTACACCGGGGAGCTGTTTTTT. This chain uses TRBV5-4 with TRBJ2-2; D might be TRBD2 (6 bases). Germline V gene sequence: CDR1 SGHNT, CDR2 YYREEE (reference sequence). With 0 bases removed from V and 3 bases from J, the gap between germline ends came to 15 bases. This CDR3 has 17 amino acids.

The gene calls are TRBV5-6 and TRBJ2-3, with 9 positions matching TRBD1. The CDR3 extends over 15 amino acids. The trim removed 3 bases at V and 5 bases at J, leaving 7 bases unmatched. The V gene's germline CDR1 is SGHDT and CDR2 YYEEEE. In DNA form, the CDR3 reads TGTGCCAGCAGCTCTACAGGGGGCACGGGAGATACGCAGTATTTT. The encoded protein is CASSSTGGTGDTQYF.

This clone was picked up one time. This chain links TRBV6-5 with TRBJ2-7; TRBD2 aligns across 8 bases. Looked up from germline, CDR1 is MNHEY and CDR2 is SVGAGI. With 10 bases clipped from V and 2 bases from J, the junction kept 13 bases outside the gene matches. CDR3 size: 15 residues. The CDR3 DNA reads TGTGCCACCAACCGTGGGACTAGATCGACCTACGAGCAGTACTTC. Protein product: CATNRGTRSTYEQYF.

The DNA of the CDR3 is TGTGCCAGCAGCTCGGAGCTGGGGGGCAATGAGCAGTTCTTC. Translated, it gives CASSSELGGNEQFF. The chain uses TRBV5-8 and TRBJ2-1; TRBD2 might be the D (6 bases). The CDR3 sequence is 14 residues long. CDR1 and CDR2 (germline): SGHTS, YDEGEE. The V end lost 3 bases, the J end lost 6 bases, and 13 bases lay between the germline ends. The full variable domain, completed using reference TRBV5-8 and TRBJ2-1, is EAGVTQSPTHLIKTRGQQATLRCSPISGHTSVYWYQQALGLGLQFLLWYDEGEERNRGNFPPRFSGRQFPNYSSELNVNALELEDSALYLCASSSELGGNEQFFGPGTRLTVL.

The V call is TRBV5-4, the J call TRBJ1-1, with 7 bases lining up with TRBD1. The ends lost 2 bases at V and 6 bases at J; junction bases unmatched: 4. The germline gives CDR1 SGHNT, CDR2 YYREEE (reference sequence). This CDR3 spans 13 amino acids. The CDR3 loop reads CASSLNRGAEAFF. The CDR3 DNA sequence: TGTGCCAGCAGCTTAAACAGGGGTGCTGAAGCTTTCTTT.